The sequence of this TCR beta chain was determined in a study of tumor and adjacent non-tumor tissue in lung cancer. The overall study: On average, productive TCRbeta reads reached roughly 4 million per sample. The study, taken as a whole, reports: Tumor tissue had significantly higher TCR diversity than normal lung. Normal lung showed higher cumulative top 100 clone frequency than tumor. Shorter survival was associated with higher TCR diversity in tumors.

The CDR3 has 15 amino acids. Germline lookup yields CDR1 MNHEY and CDR2 SVGEGT. This sample's RNA came from whole unsorted tissue. The normal lung tissue was taken more than 3 cm from the tumor edge. The library came from three nested PCR rounds adapted from ARM-PCR protocols. TCRdb recomputed calls from the multiplex PCR reads with MiXCR, one row per CDR3 protein. Of about 86,000 distinct CDR3 sequences in the sample, more than 65% were seen once. With respect to this clonotype: Its target is not known. One junction end disagrees with the germline gene, perhaps due to a read error.

The V gene is TRBV6-2 or TRBV6-3, the J gene TRBJ2-1; 11 nucleotides agree with TRBD2. The sequence was obtained from a woman in her forties or fifties with non-small cell lung cancer. The source material was distant non-tumor lung tissue. The CDR3 protein is CASMGTSGPYDEQFF. For the CDR3, the DNA is TGTGCCAGTATGGGGACTAGCGGACCCTACGATGAGCAGTTCTTC.